The following is a T cell receptor (beta chain) sequence with its context. Its antigen is undetermined. The donors, healthy Caucasians from Russia, were aged 6 to 90. The authors ran a second PCR of about 6 to 11 cycles using a sample-barcoded 5' primer and a J-beta primer mix. One entry per CDR3 protein results from TCRdb running MiXCR on the 5' RACE reads. This sample yields fewer than 2,000,000 distinct CDR3 sequences, of which approximately 32% are seen a single time; about 11% belongs to the top ten. From germline, CDR1 is GTSNPN and CDR2 SVGIG (reference sequence). The CDR3 has 13 amino acids. This specimen comes from a study of blood T cells in healthy people across ages. Study findings and constraints: Naive CD4+ cell counts and diversity both ran higher in long-lived than in aged donors.

This receptor was taken from a young woman in good health. The sequencing input was blood. The V call is TRBV30, the J call TRBJ2-7; 8 positions agree with TRBD2. The J call is in doubt because the DNA end fits TRBJ2-5 better. CDR3 protein: CAWSSGSKETQYF. The CDR3, as DNA: TGTGCCTGGAGTAGCGGGAGCAAAGAGACCCAGTACTTC.